This T cell receptor beta chain was obtained from a study of T cells in Graves' hyperthyroidism and ophthalmopathy. This clonotype was detected many times. The CDR3 loop spans 13 amino acids. V shed 3 bases and J 3 bases; nucleotides not matched to a gene: 1. CDR1 and CDR2 from the germline V gene are SGHAT and FQDESV (reference sequence). Regions amplified from RNA transcripts were the TCR beta CDR3 regions. RT-PCR in the first round (using the HTBI primer set) targeted the TCR CDR3. From the multiplex PCR reads, TCRdb called clonotypes with MiXCR, one entry per CDR3 protein. The sample comprises 250,000 to 400,000 distinct CDR3 sequences, roughly 13% of which are singletons, and roughly 35% rests with the top ten.

This chain joins TRBV11-1 and TRBJ1-2, with 7 bases fitting TRBD1. This clonotype was sampled from a woman in her 40s with Graves' ophthalmopathy. The specimen sequenced was blood. CDR3: CASSFTGDYGYTF. CDR3 in DNA: TGTGCCAGCAGCTTTACAGGGGACTATGGCTACACCTTC.